This TCR beta chain is drawn from a study of T cells in localized non-small cell lung cancer (dated by TCRdb to between 2020 and 2021). In the study overall: Comparing tumors with uninvolved tumor-adjacent lungs, the study looked at the T cell repertoires of 236 patients with early-stage NSCLC. Of the NSCLC patients, around 130 were male and about 97 were female, and the mean age was around 70 years. The cohort was made up of approximately 250 treatment-naive NSCLC patients whose localized lung tumors had been resected. Study-wide conclusions, independent of this receptor: Because multi-region tumor sequencing was not done, intratumor heterogeneity could not be ruled out. Higher T cell density in blood was associated with longer overall survival, whereas higher clonality in adjacent lung was associated with shorter survival. Uninvolved tumor-adjacent lung showed the highest T cell clonality, higher than tumor, which suggests more focused antigenic responses in the uninvolved tumor-adjacent lung. Because of the exploratory design, TCR variables were selected using unadjusted p-values without false-discovery rate correction. Of the top 100 tumor clones, a median of 57 were detected in paired uninvolved adjacent lung; 28 were also among that lung's top 100.

At diagnosis, tumor, uninvolved tumor-adjacent lung and peripheral blood were collected and then preserved as a mix of FFPE and fresh-frozen material. For TCR repertoire profiling, blood samples were analyzed as peripheral blood mononuclear cells. Trimming takes 2 bases from V and 2 bases from J, and the germline ends sit 6 bases apart. In the germline V gene (reference sequence), CDR1 corresponds to SGHNT and CDR2 to YYREEE. The CDR3 has 13 amino acids, counting the end cysteine and phenylalanine. Only the CDR3 DNA is retained, 39 bases long and in frame from the first base. The immunoSEQ Assay was used to sequence TCR beta CDR3 regions from DNA. The authors processed their data as follows. To compute T cell density, TCR beta template counts were normalized to usable DNA, which was estimated by amplifying housekeeping genes. Richness was estimated with the preseqR package, extrapolating to 400,000 templates for PBMC samples and 120,000 templates for tissue samples. Clonality was calculated as one minus Pielou's evenness. Tissue-enriched TCRs were identified by differential abundance testing using productive amino-acid clonotypes, minimum total count 5 and alpha 0.1. The Jaccard Index and the Morisita Overlap Index were used to measure repertoire overlap between compartments. GLIPH grouped TCR beta CDR3s together with public tetramer-defined viral CDR3s, and a viral motif had to include at least three viral sequences and also show V-gene enrichment. As stored in TCRdb, this immuneACCESS dataset retains in-frame rearrangements with V and J assigned. A fraction of the clones does not appear; measured against another copy, unresolved V genes explain less than half of the discrepancy, and the remainder lacks a known reason. D and trimming come from the DNA, and the V and J calls and clone size come from that table. The sample profile shows 60,000 to 65,000 clones; approximately 87% of them were found once. The ten largest clones add up to over 1.5% of the sample.

This clone was counted a single time. Its antigen has not been determined. No much larger clone exists at a distance of one base, and base qualities are not known. The receptor was isolated from a woman aged 40 to 75 with stage I lung adenocarcinoma. This specimen consisted of peripheral blood, obtained before any cancer treatment. The rearrangement combines TRBV5-4 with TRBJ2-3; TRBD1 could be the D gene, as 5 bases match. The CDR3 corresponds to CASSLQDTDTQYF. DNA sequence: TGTGCCAGCAGCTTACAGGACACAGATACGCAGTATTTT.